These 25 T cell receptor beta chains originate from one sample sequenced in a study of blood T cells in healthy people across ages. A J-beta primer mix and a sample-barcoded 5' primer were used in a second PCR of roughly 6 to 11 cycles. A single record per CDR3 protein comes from TCRdb applying MiXCR to the 5' RACE reads. The top ten hold 18% of the sample, which has over a million distinct CDR3 sequences, roughly 45% seen once. Sequenced: blood. These receptors were collected from a woman aged 55-69 years in good health.

The chain couples TRBV11-2 to TRBJ1-6; D unclear. V was trimmed by 5 bases and J by 5 bases, leaving 16 bases between them. This CDR3 is 16 amino acids long. Germline CDR1 is SGHAT and CDR2 is FQNNGV. CDR3 protein: CASSRKARVNNSPLHF. In DNA, the CDR3 is TGTGCCAGCAGCCGCAAAGCCCGGGTCAATAATTCACCCCTCCACTTT.

This chain links TRBV5-1 with TRBJ2-3, with 11 bases identical to TRBD2. The germline V gene encodes CDR1 SGHRS and CDR2 YFSETQ. V was pared by 4 bases and J by 5 bases, with 9 bases of the junction left unmatched. The CDR3 is 16 residues long. In nucleotides, the CDR3 is TGCGCCAGCAGCACCCCACTAGCGGGAGTAGGAGATACGCAGTATTTT. Translated: CASSTPLAGVGDTQYF.

The rearrangement uses TRBV6-1 and TRBJ2-7; D gene uncertain. The CDR3 is 13 residues long. From germline, CDR1 is MNHNS and CDR2 SASEGT. Trimming cost V 0 bases and J 3 bases, with 6 bases left between them. The CDR3 DNA sequence: TGTGCCAGCAGTGAAGCGGACGGCTACGAGCAGTACTTC. This sequence encodes CASSEADGYEQYF.

The V gene is TRBV20-1, the J gene TRBJ2-5; 8 bases fit TRBD2. There are 17 residues in the CDR3. Germline assignment: CDR1 DFQATT and CDR2 SNEGSKA (reference sequence). The V gene end was trimmed by 3 bases and the J gene end by 5 bases; junction bases not matched to a gene: 17. Written as DNA, the CDR3 is TGCAGTGCTAGTACTGTTCCCGGGAGGGCACGTGGGGAGACCCAGTACTTC. This translates into CSASTVPGRARGETQYF.

This chain uses TRBV27 with TRBJ2-6, with D possibly being TRBD1 (6 bases). Germline CDR1 reads MNHEY; CDR2 reads SMNVEV (reference sequence). V was shortened by 6 bases and J by 1 base, with 10 bases between the two germline ends. The CDR3 runs to 15 residues. CDR3 residues: CASRKTGSGANVLTF. The CDR3 DNA sequence: TGTGCCAGCAGAAAAACAGGGTCTGGGGCCAACGTCCTGACTTTC.

The chain uses TRBV29-1 and TRBJ2-2, with 7 bases fitting TRBD1. In germline, CDR1 is SQVTM, CDR2 ANQGSEA. CDR3 length: 14 residues. Trimming removed 3 bases from V and 7 bases from J; junction bases left unmatched: 8. CDR3 DNA sequence: TGCAGCGTTGATGGCGACAGGGCCGGCGGGGAGCTGTTTTTT. This encodes CSVDGDRAGGELFF.

This clonotype was seen a few times. This chain connects TRBV20-1 to TRBJ2-7; TRBD2 matches 8 bases. The germline V gene has CDR1 DFQATT and CDR2 SNEGSKA (reference sequence). This CDR3 has 15 residues. The V and J ends lost 0 bases and 1 base, in that order; junction bases with no gene match: 5. The CDR3 reads CSARDPGLASYEQYF. CDR3 coding DNA: TGCAGTGCTAGAGACCCTGGACTAGCTTCCTACGAGCAGTACTTC.

The chain uses TRBV20-1 and TRBJ2-7, with D perhaps matching TRBD1 (5 bases). The CDR3 sequence is 13 residues long. V lost 3 bases and J 2 bases, leaving 11 bases between the germline ends. The germline CDR1 and CDR2 sequences are DFQATT and SNEGSKA (reference sequence). CDR3 sequence (DNA): TGCAGTGCTAGTTGGTCAGGGACCTACGAGCAGTACTTC. Its protein is CSASWSGTYEQYF.

The table lists this clonotype with a few counts. This rearrangement joins TRBV6-6 to TRBJ2-3; 7 bases agree with TRBD2. Trimming at V came to 0 bases and at J to 2 bases, leaving 5 bases not matched to a gene. The germline gives CDR1 MNHNY, CDR2 SVGAGI (reference sequence). The CDR3 loop spans 16 amino acids. The CDR3 nucleotides are TGTGCCAGCAGTTACTCGGAGCGGGATCCCACAGATACGCAGTATTTT. It yields the protein CASSYSERDPTDTQYF.

This clonotype has a handful of counts. This sequence joins TRBV6-4 and TRBJ2-3; possible D gene TRBD2, 5 bases. V gave up 0 bases and J gave up 5 bases, with 6 bases separating them. This CDR3 comprises 13 residues. Germline values: CDR1 MRHNA, CDR2 SNTAGT. CDR3 nucleotides: TGTGCCAGCAGTGACTCGAGCGGAGATACGCAGTATTTT. Its protein is CASSDSSGDTQYF.

The J gene is TRBJ2-1, the V gene TRBV20-1; D assignment may be TRBD1 or TRBD2 (5 bases each). From germline, CDR1 is DFQATT and CDR2 SNEGSKA (reference sequence). The CDR3 loop spans 16 amino acids. Trimming left V 2 bases short and J 9 bases short, with 23 bases between. The CDR3 DNA reads TGCAGTGCTAGAACCACCGACGGGACCGCACGAGGTGAGCAGTTCTTC. This gives the protein CSARTTDGTARGEQFF.

The sample holds one count of this clonotype. The chain joins TRBV21-1 to TRBJ2-3; the D call in the table, TRBD1, was not verified against the DNA. TRBV21-1 represents a pseudogene. This CDR3 comprises 15 residues. The CDR3: CASSQQRAGADTQYF. In nucleotides, the CDR3 is TGTGCCAGCAGCCAGCAAAGGGCAGGGGCAGATACGCAGTATTTT.

This clonotype was seen a handful of times. The V gene is TRBV5-5, the J gene TRBJ2-4; 11 nucleotides line up with TRBD2. The J call may not be correct, given that the DNA end is closer to TRBJ2-7. Germline loops: CDR1 SGHKS, CDR2 YYEKEE (reference sequence). The CDR3 runs to 18 residues. The CDR3 region is CASSTKPILAGETYEQYF. The DNA for the CDR3 is TGTGCCAGCAGCACTAAACCGATACTAGCGGGGGAGACCTACGAGCAGTACTTC.

Many counts were recorded for this clonotype. The chain combines TRBV21-1 with TRBJ1-5; the table's D call TRBD1 went unverified against the DNA. TRBV21-1 is a documented pseudogene. The CDR3 runs 18 residues. CDR3 in DNA: TGTGCCAGCAGCAAAAGAGCACCGGGACGGGAAAATTGGCAGCCCCAGCATTTT. This sequence encodes CASSKRAPGRENWQPQHF.

This clonotype was seen a few times. This may arise from a read error, as a much more abundant clone is one base away. This chain joins TRBV6-4 and TRBJ2-5; 9 nucleotides agree with TRBD2. The CDR3 sequence is 16 residues long. The V gene end was trimmed by 0 bases and the J gene end by 11 bases; junction bases not matched to a gene: 13. In germline, CDR1 is MRHNA, CDR2 SNTAGT. This CDR3 reads CASSDSSRREGGEQYF. CDR3 nucleotides: TGTGCCAGCAGTGACTCGAGTCGGCGGGAGGGCGGTGAGCAGTACTTC.

This clonotype is a singleton in its sample. V gene TRBV27 combines with J gene TRBJ1-2; D remains unclear. Trimming took 5 bases from V and 0 from J, leaving 13 bases between them. Germline V gives CDR1 MNHEY, CDR2 SMNVEV (reference sequence). The CDR3 consists of 15 residues. This chain's CDR3 is CASSNRQEPNYGYTF. CDR3 DNA: TGTGCCAGCAGTAACCGACAAGAGCCTAACTATGGCTACACCTTC.

About this clonotype itself: Mismatch with germline at one junction end may stem from a read error. The rearrangement uses TRBV24-1 and TRBJ2-6, with D possibly being TRBD1 (5 bases). Germline V CDR1 and CDR2: KGHDR, SFDVKD. This CDR3 has 16 residues. The DNA of the CDR3 is TGTGCCGCCAGTGACCCCCAGAGCTCTGGGGCCAACGTCCTGACTTTT. Translation: CAASDPQSSGANVLTF.

This chain connects TRBV20-1 to TRBJ2-6, with 8 bases fitting TRBD1. V dropped 5 bases and J dropped 0; count of bases not matched to a gene: 3. The CDR3 is 15 amino acids. Germline V gene sequence: CDR1 DFQATT, CDR2 SNEGSKA (reference sequence). Here the CDR3 DNA reads TGCAGTGCTCGACAGGGGAGCTCTGGGGCCAACGTCCTGACTTTC. Translating it yields CSARQGSSGANVLTF.

The chain uses TRBV27 and TRBJ2-3; 12 bases fit TRBD2. Germline V CDR1 and CDR2: MNHEY, SMNVEV (reference sequence). CDR3 length: 19 residues. The ends lost 6 bases at V and 3 bases at J; junction bases unmatched: 16. This CDR3 reads CASSPLLLSTSGRTDTQYF. The CDR3 DNA reads as TGTGCCAGCAGCCCTTTACTATTATCGACTAGCGGGAGAACAGATACGCAGTATTTT.

This clonotype appeared a few times. The J gene is TRBJ2-7, the V gene TRBV20-1; D possibly uses TRBD1 or TRBD2 (6 bases each). The ends were cut back, 0 bases at V and 7 bases at J, with 16 bases in the middle. Per germline, CDR1 DFQATT and CDR2 SNEGSKA (reference sequence). The CDR3 runs 14 residues. The CDR3 region is CSAREARGAREQYF. Written as DNA, the CDR3 is TGCAGTGCTAGAGAGGCTAGGGGGGCTAGGGAGCAGTACTTC.

The chain's CDR3 is CASSLSAGLSYEQYF. CDR3 DNA: TGTGCCAGCAGTTTGTCGGCAGGCCTTTCCTACGAGCAGTACTTC. The V gene is TRBV28, the J gene TRBJ2-7, with unresolved D. Looked up from germline, CDR1 is MDHEN and CDR2 is SYDVKM. The V and J ends lost 3 bases and 1 base respectively, with 13 bases between them. The CDR3 covers 15 residues.

The chain links TRBV6-2 or TRBV6-3 to TRBJ2-7, with 11 bases aligning to TRBD2. The end of the DNA aligns better with TRBJ2-5, so the J call may be wrong. The germline CDR1 and CDR2 sequences are MNHEY and SVGEGT. This CDR3 comprises 19 residues. CDR3 amino acids: CASSYFVDSGRAGLETQYF. The DNA for the CDR3 is TGTGCCAGCAGTTACTTCGTTGATAGCGGGAGGGCGGGCTTGGAGACCCAGTACTTC.

This clonotype was seen more than once but under ten times. The chain joins TRBV3-1 to TRBJ1-2, with D possibly matching TRBD1 (6 bases). Germline V gene sequence: CDR1 LGHDT, CDR2 YNNKEL (reference sequence). V was shortened by 4 bases and J by 1 base, with 13 bases between the two germline ends. The length of the CDR3 is 15 residues. CDR3 residues: CASSPLDRSNYGYTF. The CDR3 DNA reads TGTGCCAGCAGCCCGCTAGACAGGAGTAACTATGGCTACACCTTC.

The chain couples TRBV29-1 to TRBJ2-7; perhaps TRBD2 as D (6 bases). CDR3 length: 14 amino acids. Trimming took off 7 bases at V and 0 bases at J, with 16 bases between the two ends. Germline CDR1 reads SQVTM; CDR2 reads ANQGSEA. The CDR3 reads CSAAGAGSSYEQYF. Here the CDR3 DNA reads TGCAGCGCTGCGGGTGCGGGAAGCTCCTACGAGCAGTACTTC.

The chain is built from TRBV20-1 and TRBJ2-6; a weak D match, TRBD2 (6 bases). CDR1 is DFQATT, CDR2 SNEGSKA, per germline (reference sequence). Between the trimmed V and J ends, which lost 1 base and 4 bases, there was a span of 11 bases. The CDR3 runs to 15 residues. CDR3 protein: CSARAAGLGANVLTF. CDR3 sequence (DNA): TGCAGTGCTAGAGCTGCGGGGCTAGGGGCCAACGTCCTGACTTTC.